The rows below give T cell receptor beta chains drawn from one sample of a study of T-cell memory formation after mild COVID-19. In TCRdb, the 5' RACE reads were re-called with MiXCR into one record per CDR3 protein. The sample yields about 560,000 distinct CDR3 sequences, roughly 17% seen once. Input material: PBMCs or a T cell subset sorted from them (not recorded which). These receptors were obtained from an adult woman who had mild COVID-19 (a few samples of this study predate the infection). Cell type and time point are not known. Both conserved end residues are part of each CDR3. D genes are given only for firm matches. Clone sizes are given selectively: once, few, many, or a class where the clone is expanded.

DNA: TGTGCCAGCACCGATTACAGGGCGGCTTGGGAAGGCTACACCTTC
CDR3: CASTDYRAAWEGYTF
D: .
J: TRBJ1-2
V: TRBV7-9
size: .

DNA: TGCAGTGCTAGCGGGGGGGCGGGCACTGAAGCTTTCTTT
CDR3: CSASGGAGTEAFF
D: .
J: TRBJ1-1
V: TRBV20-1
size: few

DNA: TGTGCCAGCAGTGTCCCCCCGAGCGACGAGCAGTACTTC
CDR3: CASSVPPSDEQYF
D: .
J: TRBJ2-7
V: TRBV12-3/TRBV12-4
size: few

DNA: TGTGCCAGCAGCTCCATAGCGGGAGCCGGCGAGCAGTACTTC
CDR3: CASSSIAGAGEQYF
D: TRBD2
J: TRBJ2-7
V: TRBV7-2
size: .

DNA: TGTGCCAGCAGCGTGTCTAGCGGATTCACAGATACGCAGTATTTT
CDR3: CASSVSSGFTDTQYF
D: TRBD2
J: TRBJ2-3
V: TRBV9
size: few

DNA: TGTGCCAGCCTAAAAGGGGAAGGGAGCAATCAGCCCCAGCATTTT
CDR3: CASLKGEGSNQPQHF
D: .
J: TRBJ1-5
V: TRBV28
size: once

DNA: TGTGCCAGCAGCTTATCGGAGAGGGCTTTCTTT
CDR3: CASSLSERAFF
D: .
J: TRBJ1-1
V: TRBV7-9
size: few

DNA: TGTGCCACCAGTGATTTGACTAGCGGGAGTGTCTCAGATACGCAGTATTTT
CDR3: CATSDLTSGSVSDTQYF
D: TRBD2
J: TRBJ2-3
V: TRBV24-1
size: .

DNA: TGTGCCAGCAGGCTCGGACAGGGGGTTAACTATGGCTACACCTTC
CDR3: CASRLGQGVNYGYTF
D: TRBD1
J: TRBJ1-2
V: TRBV12-3/TRBV12-4
size: .

DNA: TGTGCCAGCAGCTTAGCGAGGGACAGGGCTTTATACAATGAGCAGTTCTTC
CDR3: CASSLARDRALYNEQFF
D: TRBD1
J: TRBJ2-1
V: TRBV7-8
size: many

DNA: TGTGCCAGCAGTTACACAGGGGGCCGTTTAGGAAACACCATATATTTT
CDR3: CASSYTGGRLGNTIYF
D: TRBD1
J: TRBJ1-3
V: TRBV6-2/TRBV6-3
size: few

DNA: TGTGCCAGCAGCCCCGTCCAGGGTAGCCACGAGCAGTACTTC
CDR3: CASSPVQGSHEQYF
D: .
J: TRBJ2-7
V: TRBV14
size: few

DNA: TGTGCCAGCTCACCCCTCCCGACAGGGGGTGGCAATCAGCCCCAGCATTTT
CDR3: CASSPLPTGGGNQPQHF
D: TRBD1
J: TRBJ1-5
V: TRBV18
size: .

DNA: TGTGCCAGCAACGACAGGGGGCATGTCGGGGAGCTGTTTTTT
CDR3: CASNDRGHVGELFF
D: TRBD1
J: TRBJ2-2
V: TRBV7-9
size: few

DNA: TGTGCCAGCAGTGAAGCCTCAGGGGGCCCGGTCGAGCAGTACTTC
CDR3: CASSEASGGPVEQYF
D: TRBD1
J: TRBJ2-7
V: TRBV2
size: .

DNA: TGCGCCAGCAGCTTGGTCGGCAGGTGGGAGTATGGCTACACCTTC
CDR3: CASSLVGRWEYGYTF
D: .
J: TRBJ1-2
V: TRBV5-1
size: .

DNA: TGCGCCAGCAGAAGGCTAGCGGGGAACGCGAACACCGGGGAGCTGTTTTTT
CDR3: CASRRLAGNANTGELFF
D: TRBD2
J: TRBJ2-2
V: TRBV5-1
size: few

DNA: TGTGCCAGCAGTTTCACCGGTAGCGGGAGTGGCACAGATACGCAGTATTTT
CDR3: CASSFTGSGSGTDTQYF
D: TRBD2
J: TRBJ2-3
V: TRBV27
size: .

DNA: TGCGCCAGCAGCCAAGGTTCCGGGACAGGGTCCTACGAGCAGTACTTC
CDR3: CASSQGSGTGSYEQYF
D: TRBD1
J: TRBJ2-7
V: TRBV4-1
size: .

DNA: TGCAGTGCTAGGGTTAAGGACTTAGCCTACAATGAGCAGTTCTTC
CDR3: CSARVKDLAYNEQFF
D: .
J: TRBJ2-1
V: TRBV20-1
size: .

DNA: TGTGCCACCGCCCGGACAGGGTTAAGCACAGATACGCAGTATTTT
CDR3: CATARTGLSTDTQYF
D: TRBD1
J: TRBJ2-3
V: TRBV24-1
size: few

DNA: TGCAGTGCTAGAGAGGTAGCAAATTCACCCCTCCACTTT
CDR3: CSAREVANSPLHF
D: .
J: TRBJ1-6
V: TRBV20-1
size: .

DNA: TGTGCCAGCTCACCACGGGCAGGCCTCTCTGAAGCTTTCTTT
CDR3: CASSPRAGLSEAFF
D: .
J: TRBJ1-1
V: TRBV18
size: .

DNA: TGCAGCGCAAGCTCTGGGGGGCCAGATACGCAGTATTTT
CDR3: CSASSGGPDTQYF
D: .
J: TRBJ2-3
V: TRBV29-1
size: few

DNA: TGTGCCAGCCGGGGACTAGCGGGAGGGCCAGTCACCTTC
CDR3: CASRGLAGGPVTF
D: TRBD2
J: TRBJ2-7
V: TRBV27
size: .

DNA: TGTGCCAGCAGTTACCGTACGGGGAAGAACACTGAAGCTTTCTTT
CDR3: CASSYRTGKNTEAFF
D: .
J: TRBJ1-1
V: TRBV6-6
size: .

DNA: TGTGCCACCAGCAGAGATTACGCGGGGACCCACTACGAGCAGTACTTC
CDR3: CATSRDYAGTHYEQYF
D: .
J: TRBJ2-7
V: TRBV15
size: few

DNA: TGTGCCAGCAGCCACGGACAGGGGGATTATGGCTACACCTTC
CDR3: CASSHGQGDYGYTF
D: TRBD1
J: TRBJ1-2
V: TRBV11-1
size: .

DNA: TGTGCCAGCAGTGAACACACTTATGTCGAGCAGTTCTTC
CDR3: CASSEHTYVEQFF
D: .
J: TRBJ2-1
V: TRBV6-1
size: .

DNA: TGTGCCAGCAGACGTGACGGGGGTGGAGGTCAGCCCCAGCATTTT
CDR3: CASRRDGGGGQPQHF
D: .
J: TRBJ1-5
V: TRBV6-1
size: .

DNA: TGTGCCAGCAGCCCCGGGACGGCCCCCAACGAGCAGTACTTC
CDR3: CASSPGTAPNEQYF
D: .
J: TRBJ2-7
V: TRBV4-2
size: .

DNA: TGTGCCAGCAGCCAAGAGGGACTCGAGCTCTCCTACGAGCAGTACTTC
CDR3: CASSQEGLELSYEQYF
D: .
J: TRBJ2-7
V: TRBV14
size: few

DNA: TGCGCCAGCAGTCCGGGACAGGGCTATTCACCCCTCCACTTT
CDR3: CASSPGQGYSPLHF
D: TRBD1
J: TRBJ1-6
V: TRBV5-1
size: many

DNA: TGCGCCAGCAGCCACGGGGGGGACTACGAGCAGTACTTC
CDR3: CASSHGGDYEQYF
D: TRBD2
J: TRBJ2-7
V: TRBV4-1
size: once

DNA: TGTGCCAGCCAAGAGGGGGCCAATCAGCCCCAGCATTTT
CDR3: CASQEGANQPQHF
D: TRBD1
J: TRBJ1-5
V: TRBV7-9
size: .

DNA: TGCGCCAGCAGCCCCGGGACAGTATACAATGAGCAGTTCTTC
CDR3: CASSPGTVYNEQFF
D: TRBD1
J: TRBJ2-1
V: TRBV5-1
size: .

DNA: TGTGCCAGCAGTTACGCCGGAGGAGGCAATCAGCCCCAGCATTTT
CDR3: CASSYAGGGNQPQHF
D: .
J: TRBJ1-5
V: TRBV6-5
size: .

DNA: TGCAGCGTCGGACGACAGACCATGAACACTGAAGCTTTCTTT
CDR3: CSVGRQTMNTEAFF
D: .
J: TRBJ1-1
V: TRBV29-1
size: .

DNA: TGTGCCAGTAGTCCCCAGGGGGCGATCAATGAGCAGTTCTTC
CDR3: CASSPQGAINEQFF
D: TRBD1
J: TRBJ2-1
V: TRBV19
size: .

DNA: TGTGCCAGCAGTTTCCCGGAATCCTACAATGAGCAGTTCTTC
CDR3: CASSFPESYNEQFF
D: .
J: TRBJ2-1
V: TRBV28
size: few

DNA: TGTGCCAGCAGTAAAGGGCCGAGTTTTCAAGAGACCCAGTACTTC
CDR3: CASSKGPSFQETQYF
D: .
J: TRBJ2-5
V: TRBV25-1
size: few

DNA: TGCGCCAGCAGCATATCACAGGGCACTGAAGCTTTCTTT
CDR3: CASSISQGTEAFF
D: .
J: TRBJ1-1
V: TRBV5-1
size: few

DNA: TGTGCCAGCCTTCCGGCTAGAAACACCATATATTTT
CDR3: CASLPARNTIYF
D: .
J: TRBJ1-3
V: TRBV7-9
size: .

DNA: TGCAGCGTTGGCCCCATGAACACTGAAGCTTTCTTT
CDR3: CSVGPMNTEAFF
D: .
J: TRBJ1-1
V: TRBV29-1
size: .

DNA: TGTGCCAGCAGTTACCTCAGGGGGCACTCTGGGGCCAACGTCCTGACTTTC
CDR3: CASSYLRGHSGANVLTF
D: TRBD1
J: TRBJ2-6
V: TRBV6-6
size: .

DNA: TGTGCCAGCAGCTTGGAAGACAGGGGATCGCGTGAAAAACTGTTTTTT
CDR3: CASSLEDRGSREKLFF
D: TRBD1
J: TRBJ1-4
V: TRBV5-5
size: few

DNA: TGTGCCAGCAGCCGAACACCTGGCTCCTACGAGCAGTACTTC
CDR3: CASSRTPGSYEQYF
D: .
J: TRBJ2-7
V: TRBV12-3/TRBV12-4
size: .

DNA: TGCGCCAGCAGCCAAGAAGACCTTCGGGCCCAGTACTTC
CDR3: CASSQEDLRAQYF
D: .
J: TRBJ2-4
V: TRBV4-1
size: .

DNA: TGTGCCAGCACGAACGGCGGGAGATCCTACGAGCAGTACTTC
CDR3: CASTNGGRSYEQYF
D: TRBD2
J: TRBJ2-7
V: TRBV6-2/TRBV6-3
size: .

DNA: TGCAGTGCTAGAAAAAGGACTAGCGGGGGACTCTACAATGAGCAGTTCTTC
CDR3: CSARKRTSGGLYNEQFF
D: TRBD2
J: TRBJ2-1
V: TRBV20-1
size: .

DNA: TGCGCCAGCAGCTTGCTGGCGGGGGCCCGCACAGATACGCAGTATTTT
CDR3: CASSLLAGARTDTQYF
D: .
J: TRBJ2-3
V: TRBV5-1
size: few

DNA: TGTGCCAGCAGCTCCCACCCGGGACTAGCGGGAGGGCCAGATACGCAGTATTTT
CDR3: CASSSHPGLAGGPDTQYF
D: TRBD2
J: TRBJ2-3
V: TRBV7-3
size: few

DNA: TGTGCCTGGAGTGGATTAGGACAGGGGAACGCTGAGCAGTTCTTC
CDR3: CAWSGLGQGNAEQFF
D: TRBD1
J: TRBJ2-1
V: TRBV30
size: .

DNA: TGCAGCGTCGGTATCGAAGCGGGAGGGAAGACCCAGTACTTC
CDR3: CSVGIEAGGKTQYF
D: TRBD2
J: TRBJ2-5
V: TRBV29-1
size: .

DNA: TGTGCCAGCAGCTTTCCGGGACTCAACACCGGGGAGCTGTTTTTT
CDR3: CASSFPGLNTGELFF
D: .
J: TRBJ2-2
V: TRBV7-8
size: few